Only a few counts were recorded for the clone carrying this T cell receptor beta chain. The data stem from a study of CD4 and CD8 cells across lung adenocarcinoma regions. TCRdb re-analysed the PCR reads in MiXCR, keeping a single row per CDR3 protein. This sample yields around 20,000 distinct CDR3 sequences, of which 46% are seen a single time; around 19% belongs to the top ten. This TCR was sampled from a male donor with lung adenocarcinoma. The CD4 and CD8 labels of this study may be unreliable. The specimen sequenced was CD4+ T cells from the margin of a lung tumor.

Here the CDR3 reads CASSQAGASATDTQYF. CDR3 DNA: TGTGCCAGCAGCCAAGCCGGGGCAAGCGCCACAGATACGCAGTATTTT. V and J are TRBV4-2 and TRBJ2-3; tentatively, D is TRBD1 or TRBD2 (5 bases each). Germline V gene data show CDR1 as LGHNA and CDR2 as YNFKEQ. Trimming removed 1 base at V and 2 bases at J, with 13 bases between. The CDR3 spans 16 residues.